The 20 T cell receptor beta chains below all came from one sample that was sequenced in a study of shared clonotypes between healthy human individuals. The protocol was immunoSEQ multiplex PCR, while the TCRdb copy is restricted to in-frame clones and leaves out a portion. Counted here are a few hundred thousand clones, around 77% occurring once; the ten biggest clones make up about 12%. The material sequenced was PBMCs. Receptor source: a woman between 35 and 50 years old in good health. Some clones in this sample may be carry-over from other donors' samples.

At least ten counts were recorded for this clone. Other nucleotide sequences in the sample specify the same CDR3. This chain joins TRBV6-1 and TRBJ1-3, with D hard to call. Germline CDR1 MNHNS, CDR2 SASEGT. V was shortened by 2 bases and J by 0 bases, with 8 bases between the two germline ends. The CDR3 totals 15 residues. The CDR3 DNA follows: TGTGCCAGCAGTGAAATCGGATTCTCTGGAAACACCATATATTTT. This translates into CASSEIGFSGNTIYF.

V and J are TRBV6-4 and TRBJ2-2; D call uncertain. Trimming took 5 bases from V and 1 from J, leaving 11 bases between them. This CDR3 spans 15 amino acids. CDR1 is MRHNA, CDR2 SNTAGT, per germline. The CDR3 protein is CASSTTQENTGELFF. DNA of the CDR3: TGTGCCAGCAGTACCACCCAGGAGAACACCGGGGAGCTGTTTTTT.

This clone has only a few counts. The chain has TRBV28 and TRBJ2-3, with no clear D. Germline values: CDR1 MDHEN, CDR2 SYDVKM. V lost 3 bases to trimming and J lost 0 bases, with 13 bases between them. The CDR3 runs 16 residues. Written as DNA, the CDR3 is TGTGCCAGCAGTTTTCCAGGCACTCCTAGCACAGATACGCAGTATTTT. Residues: CASSFPGTPSTDTQYF. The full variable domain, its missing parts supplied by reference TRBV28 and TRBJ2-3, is DVKVTQSSRYLVKRTGEKVFLECVQDMDHENMFWYRQDPGLGLRLIYFSYDVKMKEKGDIPEGYSVSREKKERFSLILESASTNQTSMYLCASSFPGTPSTDTQYFGPGTRLTVL.

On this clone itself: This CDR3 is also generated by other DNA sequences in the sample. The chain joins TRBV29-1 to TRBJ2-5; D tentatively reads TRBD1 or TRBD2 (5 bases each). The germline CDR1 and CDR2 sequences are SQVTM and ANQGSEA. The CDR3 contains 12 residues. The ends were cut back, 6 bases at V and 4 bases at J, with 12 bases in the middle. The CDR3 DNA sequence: TGCAGCGTGCTGGGGACGGGAGAGACCCAGTACTTC. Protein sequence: CSVLGTGETQYF.

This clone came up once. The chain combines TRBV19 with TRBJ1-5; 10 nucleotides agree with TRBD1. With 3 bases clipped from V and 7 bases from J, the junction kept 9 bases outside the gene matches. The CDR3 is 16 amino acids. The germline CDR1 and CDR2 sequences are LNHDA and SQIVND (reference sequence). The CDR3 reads CASSILGQGPGQPQHF. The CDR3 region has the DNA TGTGCCAGTAGTATTCTGGGACAGGGGCCGGGGCAGCCCCAGCATTTT.

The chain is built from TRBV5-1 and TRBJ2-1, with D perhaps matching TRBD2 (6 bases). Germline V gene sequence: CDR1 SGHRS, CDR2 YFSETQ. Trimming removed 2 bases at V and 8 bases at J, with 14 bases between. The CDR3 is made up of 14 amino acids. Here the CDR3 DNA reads TGCGCCAGCAGCTTAGGCCCTGGGGACTATGAGCAGTTCTTC. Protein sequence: CASSLGPGDYEQFF.

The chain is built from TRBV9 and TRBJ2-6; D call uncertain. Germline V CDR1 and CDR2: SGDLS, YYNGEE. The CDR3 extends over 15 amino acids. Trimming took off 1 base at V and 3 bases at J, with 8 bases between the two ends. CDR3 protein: CASSVTAIGANVLTF. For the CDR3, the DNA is TGTGCCAGCAGCGTAACAGCGATTGGGGCCAACGTCCTGACTTTC. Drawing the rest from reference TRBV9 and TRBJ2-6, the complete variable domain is DSGVTQTPKHLITATGQRVTLRCSPRSGDLSVYWYQQSLDQGLQFLIQYYNGEERAKGNILERFSAQQFPDLHSELNLSSLELGDSALYFCASSVTAIGANVLTFGAGSRLTVL.

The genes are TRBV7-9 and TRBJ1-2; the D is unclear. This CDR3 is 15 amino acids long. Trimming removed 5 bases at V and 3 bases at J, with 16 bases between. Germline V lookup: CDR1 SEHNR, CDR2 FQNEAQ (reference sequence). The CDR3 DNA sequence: TGTGCCAGCAGCCAAGATTTGGGCAGCCACTATGGCTACACCTTC. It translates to CASSQDLGSHYGYTF.

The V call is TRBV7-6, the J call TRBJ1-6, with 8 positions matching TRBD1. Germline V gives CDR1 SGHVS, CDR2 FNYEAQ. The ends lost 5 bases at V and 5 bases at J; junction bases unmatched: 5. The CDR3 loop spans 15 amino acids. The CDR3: CASSQRTGNNSPLHF. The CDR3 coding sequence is TGTGCCAGCAGCCAAAGGACAGGGAATAATTCACCCCTCCACTTT. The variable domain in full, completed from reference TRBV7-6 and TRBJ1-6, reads GAGVSQSPRYKVTKRGQDVALRCDPISGHVSLYWYRQALGQGPEFLTYFNYEAQQDKSGLPNDRFSAERPEGSISTLTIQRTEQRDSAMYRCASSQRTGNNSPLHFGNGTRLTVT.

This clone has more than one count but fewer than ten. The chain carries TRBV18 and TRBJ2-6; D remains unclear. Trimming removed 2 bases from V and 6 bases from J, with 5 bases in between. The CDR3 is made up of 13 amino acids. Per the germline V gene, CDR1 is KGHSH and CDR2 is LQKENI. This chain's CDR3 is CASSPGEANVLTF. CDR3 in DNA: TGTGCCAGCTCACCAGGGGAGGCCAACGTCCTGACTTTC. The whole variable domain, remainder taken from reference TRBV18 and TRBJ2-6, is NAGVMQNPRHLVRRRGQEARLRCSPMKGHSHVYWYRQLPEEGLKFMVYLQKENIIDESGMPKERFSAEFPKEGPSILRIQQVVRGDSAAYFCASSPGEANVLTFGAGSRLTVL.

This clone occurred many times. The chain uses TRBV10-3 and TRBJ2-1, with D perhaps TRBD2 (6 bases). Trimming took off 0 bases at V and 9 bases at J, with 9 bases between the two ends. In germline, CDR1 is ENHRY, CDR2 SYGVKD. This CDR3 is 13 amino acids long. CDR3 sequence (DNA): TGTGCCATCAGTGAGTCTAAGGGAGGTGAGCAGTTCTTC. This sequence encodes CAISESKGGEQFF.

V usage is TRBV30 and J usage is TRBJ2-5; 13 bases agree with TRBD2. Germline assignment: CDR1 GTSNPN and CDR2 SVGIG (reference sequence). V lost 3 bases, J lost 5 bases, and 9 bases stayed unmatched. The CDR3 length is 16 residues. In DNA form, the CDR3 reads TGTGCCTGGAGCGTCGGACTAGCGGGAGTGAGGGAGACCCAGTACTTC. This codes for CAWSVGLAGVRETQYF.

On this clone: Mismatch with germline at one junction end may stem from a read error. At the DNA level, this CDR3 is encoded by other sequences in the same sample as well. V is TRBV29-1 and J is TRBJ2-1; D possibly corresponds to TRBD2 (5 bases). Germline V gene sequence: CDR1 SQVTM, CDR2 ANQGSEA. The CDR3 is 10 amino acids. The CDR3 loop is CSVGVDEQFF. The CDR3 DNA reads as TGTAGCGTTGGGGTTGATGAGCAGTTCTTC.

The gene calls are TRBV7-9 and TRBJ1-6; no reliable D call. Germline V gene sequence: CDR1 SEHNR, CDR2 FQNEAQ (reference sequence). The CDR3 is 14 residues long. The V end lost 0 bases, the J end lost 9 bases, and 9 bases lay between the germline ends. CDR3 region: CASSLAMESSPLHF. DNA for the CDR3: TGTGCCAGCAGCTTAGCGATGGAGAGTTCACCCCTCCACTTT.

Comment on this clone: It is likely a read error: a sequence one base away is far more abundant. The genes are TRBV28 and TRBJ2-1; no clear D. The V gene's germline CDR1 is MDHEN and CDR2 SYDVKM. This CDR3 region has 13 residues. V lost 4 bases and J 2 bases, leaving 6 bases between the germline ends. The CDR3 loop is CASSSRAYNEQFF. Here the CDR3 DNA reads TGTGCCAGCAGTTCAAGAGCCTACAATGAGCAGTTCTTC.

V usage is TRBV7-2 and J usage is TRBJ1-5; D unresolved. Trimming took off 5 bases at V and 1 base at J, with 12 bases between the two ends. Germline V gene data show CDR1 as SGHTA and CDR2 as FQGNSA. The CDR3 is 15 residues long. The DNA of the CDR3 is TGTGCCAGCAGCCAACGTGGGGTCAGCAATCAGCCCCAGCATTTT. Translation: CASSQRGVSNQPQHF.

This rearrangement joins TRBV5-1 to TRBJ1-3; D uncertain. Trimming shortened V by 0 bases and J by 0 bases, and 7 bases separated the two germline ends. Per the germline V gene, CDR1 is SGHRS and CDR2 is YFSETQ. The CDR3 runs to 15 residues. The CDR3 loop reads CASSLALTSGNTIYF. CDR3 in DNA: TGCGCCAGCAGCTTGGCGCTGACCTCTGGAAACACCATATATTTT.

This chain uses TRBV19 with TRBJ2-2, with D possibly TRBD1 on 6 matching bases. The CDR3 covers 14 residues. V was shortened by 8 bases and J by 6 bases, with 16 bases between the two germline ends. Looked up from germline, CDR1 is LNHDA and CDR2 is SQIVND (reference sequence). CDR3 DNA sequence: TGTGCCAGTTCACAGGGCAGAGTTTCCGGGGAGCTGTTTTTT. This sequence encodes CASSQGRVSGELFF.

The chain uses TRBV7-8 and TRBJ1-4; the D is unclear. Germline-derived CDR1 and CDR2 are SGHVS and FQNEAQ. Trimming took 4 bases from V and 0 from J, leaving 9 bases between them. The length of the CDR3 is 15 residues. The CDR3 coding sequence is TGTGCCAGCAGCTCCGGGCCCTCAACTAATGAAAAACTGTTTTTT. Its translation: CASSSGPSTNEKLFF.

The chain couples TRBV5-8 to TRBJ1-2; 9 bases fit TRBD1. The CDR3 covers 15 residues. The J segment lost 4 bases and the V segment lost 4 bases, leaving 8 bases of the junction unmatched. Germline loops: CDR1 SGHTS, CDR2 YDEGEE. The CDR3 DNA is TGTGCCAGCAGCGTTCAGGGACAGGGCTCCTATGGCTACACCTTC. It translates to CASSVQGQGSYGYTF.